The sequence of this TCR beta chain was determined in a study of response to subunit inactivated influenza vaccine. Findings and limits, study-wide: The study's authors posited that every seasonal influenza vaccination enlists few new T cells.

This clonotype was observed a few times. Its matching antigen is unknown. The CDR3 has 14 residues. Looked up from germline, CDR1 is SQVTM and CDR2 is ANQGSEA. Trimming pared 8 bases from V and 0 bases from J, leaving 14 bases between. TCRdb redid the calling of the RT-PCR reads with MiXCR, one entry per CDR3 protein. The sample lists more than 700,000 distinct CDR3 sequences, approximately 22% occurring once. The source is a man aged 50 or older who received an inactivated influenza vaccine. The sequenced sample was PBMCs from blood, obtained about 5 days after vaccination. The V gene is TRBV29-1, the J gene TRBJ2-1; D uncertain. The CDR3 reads CSRALTNSYNEQFF. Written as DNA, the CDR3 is TGCAGCAGGGCTTTAACAAACTCCTACAATGAGCAGTTCTTC.